The entry below describes one T cell receptor beta chain. Germline V CDR1 and CDR2: MNHEY, SVGEGT. The V end lost 2 bases, the J end lost 0 bases, and 14 bases lay between the germline ends. This CDR3 is 17 amino acids long. One entry per CDR3 protein, called by TCRdb with MiXCR from the RT-PCR reads. Of 650,000 to 800,000 distinct CDR3 sequences in the sample, 13% to 15% were seen once. V gene TRBV6-2 or TRBV6-3 combines with J gene TRBJ1-3; D gene unclear. This receptor was identified in a female donor in good health, serving as a healthy control. The sequencing input was memory CD4+ T cells from blood. The CDR3 sequence: CASSYVGGVFSGNTIYF. The CDR3 DNA is TGTGCCAGCAGTTACGTCGGCGGAGTGTTCTCTGGAAACACCATATATTTT.